Listed below are T cell receptor beta chains from one sample, sequenced in a study of cytomegalovirus exposure and HLA in healthy donors. Data came from immunoSEQ multiplex PCR; TCRdb stores just in-frame clones and leaves some out. Of under 80,000 clones listed, roughly 75% are singletons. Sequenced: PBMCs. These receptors were collected from a woman in her forties in good health and CMV-seronegative. The CDR3 runs from the conserved cysteine through the conserved F or W. The D gene is left open where the match is weak. The size entry is marked missing in some rows and otherwise reads once, few, many or a size class.

J gene | D gene | clone size | V gene | CDR3 DNA | CDR3 protein
TRBJ1-2 | . | . | TRBV4-3 | TGCGCCAGCAGCCAAGAGCAGGTGGGCTATGGCTACACCTTC | CASSQEQVGYGYTF
TRBJ2-1 | . | . | TRBV14 | TGTGCCAGCAGCCAAGGTAGCATGTACAATGAGCAGTTCTTC | CASSQGSMYNEQFF
TRBJ2-7 | TRBD1 | . | TRBV11-2 | TGTGCCAGCAGCGCATACCCGGGGCAGGGGGCTTTTAGAAACGAGCAGTACTTC | CASSAYPGQGAFRNEQYF
TRBJ1-2 | . | once | TRBV7-2 | TGTGCCAGCAGCCTCGGCCGCCTCGGGGGCTACACCTTC | CASSLGRLGGYTF
TRBJ2-5 | TRBD1 | once | TRBV28 | TGTGCCAGCAGTTCCTCCTTCGGACAGGGAGAAAAAGAGACCCAGTACTTC | CASSSSFGQGEKETQYF
TRBJ2-2 | TRBD2 | . | TRBV10-3 | TGTGCCATATTAGCGGGAGTGGGGACCGGGGAGCTGTTTTTT | CAILAGVGTGELFF
TRBJ2-1 | . | . | TRBV7-9 | TGTGCCAGCAGCCAAGGGGATGAGCAGTTCTTC | CASSQGDEQFF
TRBJ1-5 | TRBD1 | . | TRBV19 | TGTGCCAGTAGCAGCCCGACAGGGGGCAATCAGCCCCAGCATTTT | CASSSPTGGNQPQHF
TRBJ2-3 | TRBD1 | . | TRBV5-4 | TGTGCCAGCAGCTGGGACAGGAGATTTAGCACAGATACGCAGTATTTT | CASSWDRRFSTDTQYF
TRBJ2-7 | TRBD2 | . | TRBV11-1 | TGTGCCAGCAGCTCCAGGACTAGCGGGAGCACGTCCTACGAGCAGTACTTC | CASSSRTSGSTSYEQYF
TRBJ2-2 | TRBD1 | . | TRBV2 | TGTGCCAGCAGTGGACAGGGGCGAAACACCGGGGAGCTGTTTTTT | CASSGQGRNTGELFF
TRBJ2-7 | TRBD1 | . | TRBV5-1 | TGCGCCAGCAGCCAGGGACAGGTCCAAGGAGAGCAGTACTTC | CASSQGQVQGEQYF
TRBJ2-7 | TRBD1 | . | TRBV4-1 | TGCGCCAGCAGCCACAATATTGGACAGGGGGAGTACGAGCAGTACTTC | CASSHNIGQGEYEQYF
TRBJ1-2 | . | . | TRBV30 | TGTGCCTGGGACAGTTTACCCACCTTC | CAWDSLPTF
TRBJ2-5 | . | few | TRBV5-1 | TGCGCCAGCAGCTTGACAAAGGGGAAGACAAGCATGGAGGGAATCCAAGAGACCCAGTACTTC | CASSLTKGKTSMEGIQETQYF
TRBJ2-2 | . | . | TRBV5-8 | TGTGCCAGCAGCTTGGCCCCCCTGTGGAGAAGTAGCGGGGAGCTGTTTTTT | CASSLAPLWRSSGELFF
TRBJ1-3 | TRBD1 | . | TRBV5-1 | TGCGCCAGCAGCAGTACAGGGGGTACCGCCTCTGGAAACACCATATATTTT | CASSSTGGTASGNTIYF
TRBJ1-2 | . | . | TRBV7-2 | TGTGCCAGCAGCGCCTCTCCGGGAGCAAACTATGGCTACACCTTC | CASSASPGANYGYTF
TRBJ1-1 | . | . | TRBV5-1 | TGCGCCAGCAGCTTGGGGGGCTTAACTGTTGGGGCTGAAGCTTTCTTT | CASSLGGLTVGAEAFF
TRBJ1-2 | TRBD1 | . | TRBV2 | TGTGCCAGCAGGGCAGGGGGCAATAACTATGGCTACACCTTC | CASRAGGNNYGYTF
TRBJ2-1 | TRBD1 | . | TRBV2 | TGTGCCAGCAGTGAACCAGGGGGCTCGTCCTACAATGAGCAGTTCTTC | CASSEPGGSSYNEQFF
TRBJ2-7 | . | . | TRBV7-8 | TGTGCCAGCAGCTTATGGGCAATCCGCTACGAGCAGTACTTC | CASSLWAIRYEQYF
TRBJ1-2 | . | few | TRBV11-2 | TGTGCCAGCAGCTTTGGGACAATCTATGGCTACACCTTC | CASSFGTIYGYTF
TRBJ2-5 | . | few | TRBV28 | TGTGCCAGCAGTTCTCGTGATTTGAGCCAAGAGACCCAGTACTTC | CASSSRDLSQETQYF
TRBJ1-4 | . | . | TRBV9 | TGTGCCAGCAGCGTGGACAGCACTAATGAAAAACTGTTTTTT | CASSVDSTNEKLFF
TRBJ2-5 | . | . | TRBV7-2 | TGTGCCAGCAGCTTTTCGTCAGTCGGGGTGGGCCAAGAGACCCAGTACTTC | CASSFSSVGVGQETQYF
TRBJ2-7 | . | . | TRBV19 | TGTGCCAGTAGTAGGATTCGAGGGCAGCATTACGAGCAGTACTTC | CASSRIRGQHYEQYF
TRBJ1-1 | . | . | TRBV18 | TGTGCCAGCTCACCACCGAGCCAGGTCCTGAACACTGAAGCTTTCTTT | CASSPPSQVLNTEAFF
TRBJ1-6 | . | few | TRBV6-4 | TGTGCCAGCAGTGAGGGGTCCGGGGGTTCACCCCTCCACTTT | CASSEGSGGSPLHF
TRBJ1-1 | TRBD1 | few | TRBV29-1 | TGCAGCGTTTCCGGACAGGGGAGGGGGACTGAAGCTTTCTTT | CSVSGQGRGTEAFF
TRBJ2-3 | . | . | TRBV5-1 | TGCGCCAGCAGCCTGCAGGGCGGGGGCACAGATACGCAGTATTTT | CASSLQGGGTDTQYF
TRBJ2-1 | TRBD2 | . | TRBV9 | TGTGCCAGCAGCGCTGGGACTAGCGCCTACTACAATGAGCAGTTCTTC | CASSAGTSAYYNEQFF
TRBJ2-5 | . | . | TRBV10-3 | TGTGCCATCAGTGACCGCGAGGTGGTAGAGGCCCAGTACTTC | CAISDREVVEAQYF
TRBJ1-1 | TRBD1 | . | TRBV27 | TGTGCCAGCAGTTTATCCCAGACAGGGCGTACTGAAGCTTTCTTT | CASSLSQTGRTEAFF
TRBJ2-3 | TRBD2 | . | TRBV19 | TGTGCCAGTAGTATGCGGGCGGGAGTAGATACGCAGTATTTT | CASSMRAGVDTQYF
TRBJ2-7 | TRBD1 | . | TRBV7-3 | TGTGCCAGCAGCGGACGGACAGGGGGATCCTACGAGCAGTACTTC | CASSGRTGGSYEQYF
TRBJ2-5 | . | . | TRBV9 | TGTGCCAGCAGCCCAGGTTATGGGTCGGAGACCCAGTACTTC | CASSPGYGSETQYF
TRBJ1-5 | . | . | TRBV7-6 | TGTGCCAGCAGCTTAGTGTCGGGAGGTAATCAGCCCCAGCATTTT | CASSLVSGGNQPQHF